This paragraph covers one T cell receptor beta chain sequence. The antigen is unknown. The CDR3 spans 13 residues. Between the trimmed V and J ends, which lost 6 bases and 7 bases, there was a span of 15 bases. Germline loops: CDR1 MNHEY, CDR2 SVGAGI. This entry comes from a study of cytomegalovirus exposure and HLA in healthy donors. Study results and caveats: Three CMV-associated chains proved CMV antigen-specific in vitro. Some V segments could not be told apart, so they were left out, TRBV6-2 and TRBV6-3 among them.

PCR used 60 Vbeta primers and 13 Jbeta primers. Sequencing used immunoSEQ multiplex PCR; TCRdb keeps in-frame clones, though not all of them. The data contain about 150,000 clones, almost 85% of them singletons. The V and J genes are TRBV6-5 and TRBJ1-1; no definite D call. The sequencing input was PBMCs. This clonotype was obtained from a boy aged 2 to 10 in good health and CMV-seronegative. The CDR3 DNA follows: TGTGCCAGCAGACCCTGGCAAGAGGTTGAAGCTTTCTTT. Its translation is CASRPWQEVEAFF.